The rows below give T cell receptor beta chains drawn from one sample of a study of T cell clonotyping in hematopoietic cell transplantation. TCRdb keeps only in-frame clones here, not all; method: immunoSEQ multiplex PCR. Of fewer than 6,000 clones in the sample, around a quarter were seen once. The material sequenced was peripheral blood mononuclear cells, taken 180 days after allogeneic stem cell transplant. These receptors were obtained from a male patient between 40 and 49 years old who had an allogeneic stem cell transplant from an unrelated donor, so the T cells may come from the graft donor. Some clones in this sample may be carry-over from other donors' samples. The CDR3 runs from the conserved cysteine through the conserved F or W. A D gene is named only where the DNA matches it firmly. The size entry is marked missing in some rows and otherwise reads once, few, many or a size class.

TRBJ2-5 TRBV4-1 NA TRBD1 13 CASRTGVGETQYF TGCGCCAGCAGGACAGGGGTCGGAGAGACCCAGTACTTC
TRBJ1-6 TRBV7-2 medium-sized NA 15 CASNDLERSNSPLHF TGTGCCAGCAACGATCTAGAACGATCGAATTCACCCCTCCACTTT
TRBJ2-3 TRBV14 NA NA 14 CASSRGLSTDTQYF TGTGCCAGCAGCCGGGGACTTAGCACAGATACGCAGTATTTT
TRBJ1-1 TRBV30 few NA 13 CAWRRQGNTEAFF TGTGCCTGGAGACGTCAGGGGAACACTGAAGCTTTCTTT
TRBJ1-5 TRBV19 few NA 16 CASSEQGPSSNQPQHF TGTGCCAGTAGTGAACAGGGCCCTTCTAGCAATCAGCCCCAGCATTTT
TRBJ2-1 TRBV5-1 NA NA 12 CASNPRERLKFF TGCGCCAGCAACCCACGGGAGCGACTTAAGTTCTTC
TRBJ2-5 TRBV14 NA NA 13 CASSQWTQETQYF TGTGCCAGCAGCCAGTGGACCCAAGAGACCCAGTACTTC
TRBJ2-5 TRBV28 few TRBD2 16 CASSLGLAGGRETQYF TGTGCCAGCAGTTTGGGACTAGCGGGGGGGCGAGAGACCCAGTACTTC
TRBJ1-2 TRBV28 few TRBD1 15 CASNSTGWGINGYTF TGTGCCAGCAATTCGACAGGGTGGGGTATTAATGGCTACACCTTC
TRBJ2-7 TRBV30 few NA 12 CAWTLAGHEQYF TGTGCCTGGACCTTAGCCGGGCACGAGCAGTACTTC
TRBJ1-3 TRBV30 NA NA 14 CAWSGRTAGNTIYF TGTGCCTGGAGCGGACGGACGGCTGGAAACACCATATATTTT
TRBJ2-5 TRBV29-1 few NA 14 CSVEDQGRQETQYF TGCAGCGTTGAAGATCAAGGACGCCAAGAGACCCAGTACTTC
TRBJ2-7 TRBV30 NA NA 14 CAWSRGSETYEQYF TGTGCCTGGTCCCGAGGATCCGAGACCTACGAGCAGTACTTC
TRBJ1-2 TRBV19 NA NA 15 CASQSYAGLNYGYTF TGTGCCAGTCAGTCTTACGCGGGGCTTAACTATGGCTACACCTTC